This TCR beta chain appears in the sequencing data of a study of a mutant IDH1 vaccine in newly diagnosed glioma. The wider study: Males made up roughly 60% and females roughly 40% of treated patients, whose mean age was approximately 43 years. Antecedent treatment encompassed radiotherapy, temozolomide, or their combination; the majority received both.

The sample holds one count of this clone. Antigen unknown. Study-level findings and limits: The authors found pseudoprogression apparently unrelated to changes in top peripheral T cell clonotypes.

TCRdb keeps only in-frame clones here, not all; method: immunoSEQ multiplex PCR. The sample comprises approximately 82,000 clones, about 82% of which are singletons, and approximately 2.1% rests with the top ten. Noted time point: week 23, last vaccination. In every dose of vaccine, 300 ug of mutant IDH1 20-mer peptide was given alongside topical imiquimod. Each astrocytoma in the donors was new, WHO grade 3 or 4, IDH1-mutant and ATRX-lost. The CDR3 runs to 16 residues. The J segment lost 7 bases and the V segment lost 1 base, leaving 10 bases of the junction unmatched. Germline CDR1 reads LGHNA; CDR2 reads YNFKEQ.

The sequence was collected from a man under 40 with glioma. Some clones in this sample may be carry-over from other donors' samples. J is TRBJ2-1 and V is TRBV4-2; 7 bases agree with TRBD1. Sequenced material: PBMCs, taken from a glioma patient whose treatment included an IDH1 peptide vaccine. The CDR3 DNA follows: TGTGCCAGCAGCCAAGTCGGCTTAATCAGGGGGAATGAGCAGTTCTTC. Protein: CASSQVGLIRGNEQFF.